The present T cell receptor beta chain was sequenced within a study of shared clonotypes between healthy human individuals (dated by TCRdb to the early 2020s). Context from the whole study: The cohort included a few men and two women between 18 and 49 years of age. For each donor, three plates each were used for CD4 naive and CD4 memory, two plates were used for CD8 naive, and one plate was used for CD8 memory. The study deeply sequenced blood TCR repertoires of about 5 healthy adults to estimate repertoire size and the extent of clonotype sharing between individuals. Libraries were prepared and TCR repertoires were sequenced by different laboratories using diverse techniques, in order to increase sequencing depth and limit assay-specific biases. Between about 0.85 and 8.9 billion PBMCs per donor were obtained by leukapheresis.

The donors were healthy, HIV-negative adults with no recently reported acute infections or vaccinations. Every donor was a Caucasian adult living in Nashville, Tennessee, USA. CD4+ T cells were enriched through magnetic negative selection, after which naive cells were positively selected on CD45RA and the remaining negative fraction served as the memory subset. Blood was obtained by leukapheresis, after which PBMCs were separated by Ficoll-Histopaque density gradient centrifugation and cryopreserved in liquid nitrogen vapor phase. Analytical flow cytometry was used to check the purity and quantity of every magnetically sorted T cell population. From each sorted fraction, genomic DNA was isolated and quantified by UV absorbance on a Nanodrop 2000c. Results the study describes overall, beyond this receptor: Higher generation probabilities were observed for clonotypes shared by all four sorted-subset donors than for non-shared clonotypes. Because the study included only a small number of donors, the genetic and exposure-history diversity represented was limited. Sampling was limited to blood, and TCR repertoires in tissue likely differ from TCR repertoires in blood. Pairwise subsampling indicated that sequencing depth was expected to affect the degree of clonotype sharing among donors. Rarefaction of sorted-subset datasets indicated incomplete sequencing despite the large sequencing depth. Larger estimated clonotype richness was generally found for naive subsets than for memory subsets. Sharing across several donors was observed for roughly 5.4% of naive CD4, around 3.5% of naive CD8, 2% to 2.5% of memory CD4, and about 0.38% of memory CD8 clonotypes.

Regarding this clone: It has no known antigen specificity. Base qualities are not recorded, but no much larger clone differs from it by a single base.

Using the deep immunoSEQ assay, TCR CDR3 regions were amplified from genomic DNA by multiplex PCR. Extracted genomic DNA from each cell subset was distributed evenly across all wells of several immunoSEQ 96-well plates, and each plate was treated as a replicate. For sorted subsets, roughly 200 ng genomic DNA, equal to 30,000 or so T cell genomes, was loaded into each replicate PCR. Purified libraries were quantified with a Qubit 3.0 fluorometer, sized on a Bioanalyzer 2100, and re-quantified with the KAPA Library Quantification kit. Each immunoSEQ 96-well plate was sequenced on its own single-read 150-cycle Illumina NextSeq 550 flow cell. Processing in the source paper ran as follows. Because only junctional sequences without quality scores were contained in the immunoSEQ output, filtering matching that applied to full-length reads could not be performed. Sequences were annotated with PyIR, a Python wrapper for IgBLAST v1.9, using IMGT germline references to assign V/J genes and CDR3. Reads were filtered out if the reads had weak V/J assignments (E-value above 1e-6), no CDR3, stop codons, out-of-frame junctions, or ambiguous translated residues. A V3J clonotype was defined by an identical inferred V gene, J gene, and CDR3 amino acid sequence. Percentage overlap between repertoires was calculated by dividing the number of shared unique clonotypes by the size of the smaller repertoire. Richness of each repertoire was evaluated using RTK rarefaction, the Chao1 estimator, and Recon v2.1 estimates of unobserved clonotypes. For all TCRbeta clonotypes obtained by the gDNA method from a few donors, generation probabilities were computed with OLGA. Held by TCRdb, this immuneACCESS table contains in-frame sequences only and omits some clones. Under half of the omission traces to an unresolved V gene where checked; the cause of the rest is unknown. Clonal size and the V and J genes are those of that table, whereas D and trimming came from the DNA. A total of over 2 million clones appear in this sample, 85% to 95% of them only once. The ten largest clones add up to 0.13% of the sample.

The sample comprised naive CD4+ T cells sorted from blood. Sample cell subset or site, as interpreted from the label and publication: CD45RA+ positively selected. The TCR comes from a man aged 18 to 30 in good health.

The sequenced DNA: TGTGCCAGCAGTTCGAAGGCCAACTCTGGAAACACCATATATTTT. Its protein is CASSSKANSGNTIYF. The chain links TRBV6-5 with TRBJ1-3, with the D gene not clear enough to name. V drops 4 bases and J drops 0 bases, leaving 10 bases in between. CDR1 and CDR2 were assigned from the germline V gene as MNHEY and SVGAGI. The CDR3, from cysteine to phenylalanine, totals 15 residues. Only CDR3 DNA remains: 45 bases, in frame from the first base.